One T cell receptor beta chain is described in this entry. Its target is not known. Trimming shortened V by 2 bases and J by 1 base, and 13 bases separated the two germline ends. CDR3 length equals 15 residues. Germline values: CDR1 SGHDT, CDR2 YYEEEE. The data were obtained in a study of shared clonotypes between healthy human individuals. About the research overall: Used for every donor were three CD4 naive, three CD4 memory, two CD8 naive and one CD8 memory plate. Study-wide points: Sampling covered blood only; tissue repertoires likely differ.

Generated by immunoSEQ multiplex PCR, the TCRdb table keeps only in-frame clones and is missing some. The sample gives 1.5 million to 2.5 million clones, about 95% of which show up once; 1.2% is in the top ten. CD45RO-negative, CCR7-selected cells formed the naive CD8 fraction, which excluded terminally differentiated effector memory CD45RA+ cells. This receptor was taken from a man younger than 35 in good health. Sequencing was performed on naive CD8+ T cells sorted from blood. This sequence joins TRBV5-6 and TRBJ2-7; D is tentatively TRBD1 or TRBD2 (6 bases each). The CDR3 is CASSLSGALSYEQYF. For the CDR3, the DNA is TGTGCCAGCAGCTTATCGGGGGCTCTATCCTACGAGCAGTACTTC.